This T cell receptor beta chain was captured in a study of CD8 T cells in Susac syndrome. RNA was extracted with the RNeasy kit, and a quantity of roughly 0.5 to 1 ug was reverse transcribed using random hexamers. A single record per CDR3 protein comes from TCRdb applying MiXCR to the immunoSEQ multiplex PCR reads. Here the sample spans approximately 150,000 distinct CDR3 sequences, roughly 95% being singletons. Per the germline V gene, CDR1 is DFQATT and CDR2 is SNEGSKA (reference sequence). The CDR3 is made up of 15 amino acids. Deletions cut 0 bases from V and 4 bases from J, with 13 bases between.

The chain is built from TRBV20-1 and TRBJ2-1; D unclear. Material: CD4+ T cells from PBMCs. The source is a human donor in good health. In DNA, the CDR3 is TGCAGTGCTAGAGAAGGAGCCTCAGATTACAATGAGCAGTTCTTC. As protein: CSAREGASDYNEQFF.